The present T cell receptor (beta chain) was sequenced within a study of response to subunit inactivated influenza vaccine. Points on this clonotype: The antigen remains undetermined.

V was cut by 5 bases and J by 3 bases, with 12 bases left in between. Germline V gives CDR1 SGHRS, CDR2 YFSETQ. The CDR3 loop spans 13 amino acids. One entry per CDR3 protein results from TCRdb running MiXCR on the RT-PCR reads. The data contain some 800,000 distinct CDR3 sequences, around 21% of them singletons. Findings and caveats of the study: After each seasonal influenza vaccination, few new T cells are recruited, the authors suggested.

The chain links TRBV5-1 to TRBJ2-7; unclear D gene. This TCR was recovered from a man aged 45-65 years who received an inactivated influenza vaccine. This material consisted of PBMCs from blood, taken more than 4 days after vaccination. In DNA, the CDR3 is TGCGCCAGCAGGGCCGAACCTCGCTACGAGCAGTACTTC. As protein: CASRAEPRYEQYF.